The T cell receptor beta chain described here comes from a study of cytomegalovirus exposure and HLA in healthy donors. Per the germline V gene, CDR1 is SQVTM and CDR2 is ANQGSEA. The CDR3 length is 16 residues. Trimming at V came to 6 bases and at J to 5 bases, leaving 19 bases not matched to a gene. On this clone: What it recognizes is unknown.

Study-wide points: About 87% or about 30% of the time was how often most TCR beta V segments were productive, according to an earlier analysis. Immune exposure information available was restricted to CMV serostatus.

PCR primers comprised 60 Vbeta and 13 Jbeta primers. TCRdb keeps only in-frame clones here, not all; method: immunoSEQ multiplex PCR. Recorded here are under 200,000 clones; the top ten clones represent 6.5%. The chain combines TRBV29-1 with TRBJ2-7; 7 bases line up with TRBD1. This clonotype was sampled from a man aged 25 to 45 in good health and CMV-seronegative. What was sequenced was PBMCs. This CDR3 reads CSVRNPRDRAGDEQYF. The CDR3 nucleotides read TGCAGCGTGCGGAACCCCCGGGACAGAGCTGGGGACGAGCAGTACTTC.